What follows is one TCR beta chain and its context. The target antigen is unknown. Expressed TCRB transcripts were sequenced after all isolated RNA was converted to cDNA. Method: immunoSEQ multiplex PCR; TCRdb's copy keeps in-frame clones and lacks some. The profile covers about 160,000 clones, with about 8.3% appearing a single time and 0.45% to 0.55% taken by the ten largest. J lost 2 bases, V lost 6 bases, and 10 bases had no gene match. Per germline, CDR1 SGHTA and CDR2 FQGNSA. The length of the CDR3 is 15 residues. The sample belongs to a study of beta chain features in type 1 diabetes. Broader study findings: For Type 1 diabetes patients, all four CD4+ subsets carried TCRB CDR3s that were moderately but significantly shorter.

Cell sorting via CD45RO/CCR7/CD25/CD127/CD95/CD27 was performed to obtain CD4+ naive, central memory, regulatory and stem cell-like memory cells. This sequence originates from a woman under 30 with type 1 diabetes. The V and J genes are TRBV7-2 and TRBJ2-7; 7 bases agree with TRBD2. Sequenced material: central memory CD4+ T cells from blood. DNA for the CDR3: TGTGCCAGCAGACAAGACGGGGGGACTACCTACGAGCAGTACTTC. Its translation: CASRQDGGTTYEQYF.